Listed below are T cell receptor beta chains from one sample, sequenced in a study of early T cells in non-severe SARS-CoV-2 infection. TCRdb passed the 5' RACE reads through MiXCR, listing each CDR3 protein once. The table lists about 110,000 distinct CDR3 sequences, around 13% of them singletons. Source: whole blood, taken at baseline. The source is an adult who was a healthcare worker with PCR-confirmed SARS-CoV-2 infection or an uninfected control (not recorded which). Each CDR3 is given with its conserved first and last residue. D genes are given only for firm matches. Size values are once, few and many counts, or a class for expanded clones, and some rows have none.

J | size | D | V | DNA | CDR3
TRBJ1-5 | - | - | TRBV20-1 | TGCAGTGCTAGAGACCCCCGGGGCAGGAGGGAAAATCAGCCCCAGCATTTT | CSARDPRGRRENQPQHF
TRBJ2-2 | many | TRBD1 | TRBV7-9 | TGTGCCAGCAGTTTAACAGGGGAAACCGGGGAGCTGTTTTTT | CASSLTGETGELFF
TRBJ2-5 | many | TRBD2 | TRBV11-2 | TGTGCCAGCAGCCCCGGGACTAGCGGTGAGACCCAGTACTTC | CASSPGTSGETQYF
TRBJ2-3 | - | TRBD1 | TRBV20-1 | TGCAGTGCTAGGCGACCCCCTGGGGACAGGGGGATAGATACGCAGTATTTT | CSARRPPGDRGIDTQYF
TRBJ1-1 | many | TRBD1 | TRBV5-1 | TGCGCCAGCAGCTTGGGACAGGGAGGTTCCACTGAAGCTTTCTTT | CASSLGQGGSTEAFF
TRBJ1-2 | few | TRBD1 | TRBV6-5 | TGTGCCAGCAGAACGAACCCTACAGGGGACCACACCTTC | CASRTNPTGDHTF
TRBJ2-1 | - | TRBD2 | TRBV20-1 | TGCAGTGCTCGACTAGCGGGGGGGCCTGGTGAGCAGTTCTTC | CSARLAGGPGEQFF
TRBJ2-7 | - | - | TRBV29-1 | TGCAGCTTTAGACAGCCCTCCTACGAGCAGTACTTC | CSFRQPSYEQYF
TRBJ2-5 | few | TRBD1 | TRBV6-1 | TGTGCCAGCGGGGACAGCGACCAAGAGACCCAGTACTTC | CASGDSDQETQYF
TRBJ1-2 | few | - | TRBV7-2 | TGTGCCAGCAGCTTCCTACAGGGTGACTATGGCTACACCTTC | CASSFLQGDYGYTF
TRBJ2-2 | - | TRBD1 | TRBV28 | TGTGCCAGCAGGACAATACAGGGGTTCACCGGGGAGCTGTTTTTT | CASRTIQGFTGELFF
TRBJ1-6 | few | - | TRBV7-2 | TGTGCCTCCTCAAGAAACACAAATTCACCCCTCCACTTT | CASSRNTNSPLHF
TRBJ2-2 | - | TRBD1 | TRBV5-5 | TGTGCCAGCAGCGGGGGACAGGGAAACGGGGAGCTGTTTTTT | CASSGGQGNGELFF
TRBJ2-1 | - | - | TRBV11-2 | TGTGCCAGCAGCTTAGGTGTGCAGTTCAATGAGCAGTTCTTC | CASSLGVQFNEQFF
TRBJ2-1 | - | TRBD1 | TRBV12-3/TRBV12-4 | TGTGCCAGCAGTCCGGGACAGGGGGCGTGGGAGCAGTTCTTC | CASSPGQGAWEQFF
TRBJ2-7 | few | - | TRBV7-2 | TGTGCCAGCAGGCGCGCGGACAACTCCTACGAGCAGTACTTC | CASRRADNSYEQYF
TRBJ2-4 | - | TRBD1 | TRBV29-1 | TGCAGCGCCTCAAGGGAAGGGGGCACCTCTAGAGCCAAAAACATTCAGTACTTC | CSASREGGTSRAKNIQYF
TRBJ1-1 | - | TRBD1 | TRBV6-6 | TGTGCCAGCAGTTTGCTTACGACAGGGGCGGCTGAAGCTTTCTTT | CASSLLTTGAAEAFF
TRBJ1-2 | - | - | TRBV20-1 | TGCAGTGCCCCGACCAGCGGGGGCTATGGCTACACCTTC | CSAPTSGGYGYTF
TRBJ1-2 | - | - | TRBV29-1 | TGCAGCGTTGGGGACGGGGCCTATGGCTACACCTTC | CSVGDGAYGYTF
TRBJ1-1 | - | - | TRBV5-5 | TGTGCCAGCAGCCGGGGAAGGACAGTGAACACTGAAGCTTTCTTT | CASSRGRTVNTEAFF
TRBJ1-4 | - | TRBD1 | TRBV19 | TGTGCCAGTAGTTTCCGGGACAGCTTTAATGAAAAACTGTTTTTT | CASSFRDSFNEKLFF
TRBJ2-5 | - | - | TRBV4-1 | TGCGCCAGCAGCCAAGATCGGAACCGTCAAGAGACCCAGTACTTC | CASSQDRNRQETQYF
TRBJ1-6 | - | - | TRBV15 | TGTGCCACCAGCAGAGAGGCAGGGGTATCACCCCTCCACTTT | CATSREAGVSPLHF
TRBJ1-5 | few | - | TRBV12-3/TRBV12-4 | TGTGCCAGCAGTTTAGTCAGGGCCAATCAGCCCCAGCATTTT | CASSLVRANQPQHF
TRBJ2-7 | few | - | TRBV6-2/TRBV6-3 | TGTGCCAGCAGTTACTCCGGCCAGGCCCCAAACTACGAGCAGTACTTC | CASSYSGQAPNYEQYF
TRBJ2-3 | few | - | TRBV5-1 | TGCGCCAGCACCACCTCCAGGGTTACAGATACGCAGTATTTT | CASTTSRVTDTQYF
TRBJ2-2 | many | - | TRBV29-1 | TGCAGCGCGGCAGGAGAACTAAACACCGGGGAGCTGTTTTTT | CSAAGELNTGELFF
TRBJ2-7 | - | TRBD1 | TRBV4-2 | TGTGCCAGCAGATTGACAGGGGGCTCCTACGAGCAGTACTTC | CASRLTGGSYEQYF
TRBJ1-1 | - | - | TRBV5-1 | TGCGCCAGCAGCTTGTTGGAGGGGAGCACTGAAGCTTTCTTT | CASSLLEGSTEAFF
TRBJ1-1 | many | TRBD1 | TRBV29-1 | TGCAGCGTTACCAACAGGGGGCTGAACACTGAAGCTTTCTTT | CSVTNRGLNTEAFF
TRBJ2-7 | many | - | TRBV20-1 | TGCGGCTACCGGGCAGCATCGTCCTACGAGCAGTACTTC | CGYRAASSYEQYF
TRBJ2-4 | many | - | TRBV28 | TGTGCCATTAGGGGTTCAGCCAAAAACATTCAGTACTTC | CAIRGSAKNIQYF
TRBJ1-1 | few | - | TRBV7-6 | TGTGCCAGCAGCTTAGTCACCGTAACGGCTGAAGCTTTCTTT | CASSLVTVTAEAFF
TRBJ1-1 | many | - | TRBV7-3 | TGTGCCAGCAGCAAAATACAGGGTGATGGAAGAGCTTTCTTT | CASSKIQGDGRAFF
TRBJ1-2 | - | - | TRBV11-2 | TGTGCCAGCAGCTCCAGCCAGGGCGGCTATGGCTACACCTTC | CASSSSQGGYGYTF
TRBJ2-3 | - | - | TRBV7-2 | TGTGCCAGCAGCTCCGAACGGGGAAGGCGCTTTACGCAGTATTTT | CASSSERGRRFTQYF
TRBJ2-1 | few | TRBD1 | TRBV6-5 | TGTGCCAGCAGTAACCTCGACAGGGGGCGCGCTGATGAGCAGTTCTTC | CASSNLDRGRADEQFF
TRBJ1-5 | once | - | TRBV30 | TGTGCCTGGAGTGTACTTTGGGGAGTGGGTCAGCCCCAGCATTTT | CAWSVLWGVGQPQHF
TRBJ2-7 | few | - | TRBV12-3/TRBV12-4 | TGTGCCAGCAGCTCACTAGCTTTCGAGCAGTACTTC | CASSSLAFEQYF
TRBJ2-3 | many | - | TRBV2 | TGTGCCAGCAGTGAAGAATCGGACCCTAGCACAGATACGCAGTATTTT | CASSEESDPSTDTQYF
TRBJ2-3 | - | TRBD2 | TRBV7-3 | TGTGCCAGCAGCTTAAGATCCAGCGGGATGTGGGGAGATACGCAGTATTTT | CASSLRSSGMWGDTQYF
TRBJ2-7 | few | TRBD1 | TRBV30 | TGTGCCTGGAGTGGTCTTCCTGGAACCGGGACAGGGGGCTACGAGCAGTACTTC | CAWSGLPGTGTGGYEQYF